The clone carrying this T cell receptor (beta chain) was counted many times. Its cognate antigen is unknown. The data stem from a study of T cells in Graves' hyperthyroidism and ophthalmopathy. Overall study results and limits: Separating ophthalmopathy from stable hyperthyroidism was achieved by a 13 V-J model.

TCR beta CDR3 regions were amplified from RNA. The study used the HTBI primer set for a first-round RT-PCR of the TCR CDR3. TCRdb analysed the multiplex PCR reads with MiXCR anew, one entry per CDR3 protein. The data show about 600,000 distinct CDR3 sequences, with 16% seen just once and around 3.3% held by the top ten. Orbital computed tomography, thyroid ultrasound, serum thyroxine and TRAb, and clinical symptoms together informed the diagnoses. PBMCs were collected from a roughly 9.7 ml volume of fresh peripheral blood. Sequencing input: blood. The clonotype was recovered from a woman in her thirties or forties with Graves' ophthalmopathy.

CDR3 residues: CASSSQGAAAFF. CDR3 nucleotide sequence: TGTGCCAGCAGTTCCCAGGGAGCGGCAGCTTTCTTT. The V gene is TRBV27, the J gene TRBJ1-1; D may be TRBD1 (5 bases). CDR1 MNHEY and CDR2 SMNVEV come from the germline V gene (reference sequence). The CDR3 length is 12 residues. V lost 4 bases and J lost 10, with 13 bases in between.